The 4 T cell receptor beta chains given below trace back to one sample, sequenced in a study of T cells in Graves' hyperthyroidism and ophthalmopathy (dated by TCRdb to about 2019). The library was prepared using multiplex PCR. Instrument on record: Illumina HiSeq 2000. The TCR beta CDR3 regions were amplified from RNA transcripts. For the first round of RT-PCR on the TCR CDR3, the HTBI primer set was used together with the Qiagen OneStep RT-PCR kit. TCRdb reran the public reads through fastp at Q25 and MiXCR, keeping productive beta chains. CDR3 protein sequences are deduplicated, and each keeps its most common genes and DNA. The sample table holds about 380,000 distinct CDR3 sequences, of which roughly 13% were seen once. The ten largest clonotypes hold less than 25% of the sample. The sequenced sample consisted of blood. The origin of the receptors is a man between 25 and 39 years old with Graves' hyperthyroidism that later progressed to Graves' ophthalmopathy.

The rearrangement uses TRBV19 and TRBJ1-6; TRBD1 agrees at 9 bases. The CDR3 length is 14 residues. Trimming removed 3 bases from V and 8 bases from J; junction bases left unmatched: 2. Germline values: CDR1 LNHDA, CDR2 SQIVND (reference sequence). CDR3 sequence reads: CASSMGQGHSPLHF. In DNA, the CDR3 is TGTGCCAGTAGTATGGGACAGGGACATTCACCCCTCCACTTT.

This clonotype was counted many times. CDR3 region: CASSFQGEETQYF. As DNA, the CDR3 is TGTGCCAGCAGCTTCCAGGGAGAAGAGACCCAGTACTTC. V is TRBV7-3 and J is TRBJ2-5, with D perhaps given as TRBD1 or TRBD2 (5 bases each). The CDR3 consists of 13 residues. The germline V gene encodes CDR1 SGHTA and CDR2 FQGTGA. V lost 3 bases and J lost 3, with 8 bases in between.

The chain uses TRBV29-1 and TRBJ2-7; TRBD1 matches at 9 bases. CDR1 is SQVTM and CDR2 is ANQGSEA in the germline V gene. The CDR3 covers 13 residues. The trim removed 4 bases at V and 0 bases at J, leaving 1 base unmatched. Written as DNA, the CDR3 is TGCAGCGTTGGGACAGGGGACTCCTACGAGCAGTACTTC. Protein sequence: CSVGTGDSYEQYF.

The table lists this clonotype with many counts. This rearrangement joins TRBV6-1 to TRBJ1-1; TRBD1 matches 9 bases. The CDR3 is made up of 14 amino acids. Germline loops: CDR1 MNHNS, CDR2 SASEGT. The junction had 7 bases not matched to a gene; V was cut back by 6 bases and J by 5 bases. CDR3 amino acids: CASREHRGLTEAFF. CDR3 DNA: TGTGCCAGCAGGGAACACAGGGGGCTAACTGAAGCTTTCTTT.